This entry is about one T cell receptor beta chain. The antigen is undetermined. Germline CDR1 and CDR2: MNHEY and SVGAGI. The V gene end was trimmed by 2 bases and the J gene end by 6 bases; junction bases not matched to a gene: 4. This CDR3 has 15 amino acids. These data come from a study of cytomegalovirus exposure and HLA in healthy donors. General study findings and limits: Subsequent analysis revealed that first-cohort TCR clusters tended to co-occur in the 100 to 150 validation repertoires. Three chains linked to CMV were shown in vitro to be specific for CMV antigens.

Assay: immunoSEQ multiplex PCR; the TCRdb copy retains only in-frame clones and omits some. The sample has 150,000 to 200,000 clones; around 86% are singletons. Specimen: PBMCs. The rearrangement uses TRBV6-5 and TRBJ1-6, with 7 bases fitting TRBD1. The receptor was derived from a young man in good health and CMV-seropositive. In DNA form, the CDR3 reads TGTGCCAGCAGTTACCGGGACAGCTTTAATTCACCCCTCCACTTT. As protein: CASSYRDSFNSPLHF.